This T cell receptor (beta chain) originates from a study of T cells in Graves' hyperthyroidism and ophthalmopathy (dated by TCRdb to the late 2010s). In terms of the full investigation: Peripheral blood was collected at initial diagnosis, before any treatment. In roughly six Graves' hyperthyroidism patients, the study also compared T-cell repertoires from thyroid tissue with T-cell repertoires from blood. Once sampling was done, hyperthyroidism patients were given methimazole at a starting dose of 30 mg daily, whereas ophthalmopathy patients were given high-dose intravenous methylprednisolone. According to the paper, TCR Vbeta CDR3 sequencing was carried out on around 140 peripheral blood samples, which came from under 50 ophthalmopathy, about 75 hyperthyroidism and 17 progressor patients. Prospective prediction of ophthalmopathy was tested in an independent validation cohort of 18 to 20 hyperthyroidism patients and 15 to 17 patients who later progressed to ophthalmopathy. A discovery cohort of approximately 97 patients, roughly 45 with Graves' ophthalmopathy and over 55 with stable Graves' hyperthyroidism, was used to find distinguishing TCR V-J signatures. The 75 to 100 discovery patients were randomly split 7:3 into training and test sets. General findings and caveats noted by the study authors: A 13 V-J signature model separated ophthalmopathy from stable hyperthyroidism, with around 90% sensitivity and just under 84% specificity in cross-validation and 80%/75% in testing. During validation, the model predicted progression to ophthalmopathy a median of approximately 7 months ahead of onset, with approximately 71% sensitivity and 72.22% specificity. No statistical method was used to fix the sample size in advance, and group allocation was not hidden from the investigators. Most expanded thyroid clonotypes (frequency above 0.001) were also detected in blood, a finding suggesting that blood repertoires may reflect thyroid immune responses.

TCR beta CDR3 regions were amplified from RNA transcripts. The first round of RT-PCR for the TCR CDR3 was performed with the HTBI primer set and the Qiagen OneStep RT-PCR kit. A second multiplex PCR round built the libraries, followed by size selection and purification. The libraries were sequenced on an Illumina HiSeq2000 using paired-end 100 bp reads. Per the source publication's procedure: SOAPnuke was used to process the raw data, throwing out any read that contained adapters or uncalled bases, had a mean Phred below 15, or lacked an exact constant-primer or identifier match. COPE v1.2.5 was used to merge the high-quality paired reads, and each unique nucleotide sequence was defined as a clonotype. MiTCR v1.1 was used to align clonotypes to the IMGT TRBV, TRBD and TRBJ reference segments. The analysis included only V-J combinations with a frequency above 0.0001, which together covered 99% to 99.2% of the repertoires. A TCS score was defined as the ratio between F50 (clonal expansion) and ExV (chaos), using BLOSUM62-based TCRdist between CDR3 peptides within each V-J. Welch's t-statistics and random forest reduced 450 to 600 V-J features to some 14, which were used in a naive Bayes classifier (R e1071). TCRdb trimmed public reads at Q25 via fastp, called clones via MiXCR and kept in-frame beta chains. Here each entry gathers all rows of one CDR3 protein and keeps the most common genes and DNA. TCRdb's processing, not the study's, gives the V and J calls here. Here the sample has 350,000 to 400,000 distinct CDR3 sequences; 11% to 15% occur a single time. About 11% of the sample lies in the top ten.

Stable Graves' hyperthyroidism was defined as no progression to ophthalmopathy during 18 months of follow-up. The hyperthyroidism patients were between 18 and 65 years old and newly diagnosed, with a disease duration of less than 2 months. Patients with uncontrolled infections, other autoimmune diseases, pregnancy or lactation were excluded. Clinical symptoms, serum thyroxine and TRAb, thyroid ultrasound, and orbital computed tomography formed the basis for the diagnoses. PBMCs were isolated from about 9.2 ml of fresh peripheral blood by Ficoll-Paque density gradient centrifugation. Total RNA was extracted with Trizol reagent, and quality was checked on an Agilent 2100 Bioanalyzer. On this clonotype: This receptor's antigen is unknown. A much bigger clone sits one base away, suggesting this may be a read error.

This TCR was sampled from a woman in her sixties or seventies with Graves' hyperthyroidism. The material sequenced was blood.

The CDR3 reads as follows: CASSWGPSILYNEQYF. The DNA sequence follows: TGTGCCAGCAGCTGGGGTCCCTCGATACTGTACAATGAGCAGTACTTC. This chain is built from TRBV5-4 and TRBJ2-1; the D gene remains uncertain. The last part of the DNA fits TRBJ2-7 better; the J call may be wrong. The germline V gene (reference sequence) supplies CDR1 SGHNT and CDR2 YYREEE. The CDR3, cysteine through phenylalanine, is 16 amino acids long. The kept DNA is CDR3 alone, 48 bases in frame from the first base.